The 11 T cell receptor beta chains below come from one sample, sequenced in a study of cytomegalovirus exposure and HLA in healthy donors. Use of 60 Vbeta and 13 Jbeta primers characterized the PCR. Assay used: immunoSEQ multiplex PCR; TCRdb lists only in-frame clones, some missing. The profile covers about 190,000 clones, with 65% to 75% appearing a single time and 4% to 5% taken by the ten largest. Sample: PBMCs. The receptor source for this set is a man aged 30 to 39 in good health and CMV-seropositive.

Note on this clone: Other DNA sequences in this sample translate to the same CDR3. This chain uses TRBV27 with TRBJ2-1, with 12 bases matching TRBD2. Trimming cost V 4 bases and J 4 bases; bases outside gene matches: 5. The CDR3 runs to 16 residues. Germline loops: CDR1 MNHEY, CDR2 SMNVEV (reference sequence). The chain's CDR3 is CASSSTTSGRYNEQFF. CDR3 sequence (DNA): TGTGCCAGCAGTTCCACAACTAGCGGGAGGTACAATGAGCAGTTCTTC.

This chain uses TRBV5-1 with TRBJ1-5; a weak D match, TRBD1 (5 bases). CDR3 length: 15 residues. Trimming took 3 bases from V and 7 from J, leaving 17 bases between them. CDR1 and CDR2 from the germline V gene are SGHRS and YFSETQ. CDR3 DNA sequence: TGCGCCAGCAGCTCCCTCGGGGGAGGGGAGCAGCCCCAGCATTTT. It is translated as CASSSLGGGEQPQHF.

V gene TRBV11-1 combines with J gene TRBJ2-3; TRBD2 agrees at 11 bases. The CDR3 has 17 amino acids. Germline lookup yields CDR1 SGHAT and CDR2 FQDESV (reference sequence). V lost 5 bases and J lost 2; bases outside the gene matches: 9. The CDR3 loop reads CASSPSGTSGITDTQYF. The CDR3, as DNA: TGTGCCAGCAGCCCGTCCGGGACTAGCGGAATCACAGATACGCAGTATTTT.

This clone showed up just a few times. The chain uses TRBV4-1 and TRBJ1-1; no clear D gene. V was shortened by 0 bases and J by 5 bases, with 13 bases between the two germline ends. The CDR3 consists of 15 residues. Germline V CDR1 and CDR2: MGHRA, YSYEKL. The CDR3 sequence is CASSQDLGDGTEAFF. As DNA, the CDR3 is TGCGCCAGCAGCCAAGACTTGGGCGACGGAACTGAAGCTTTCTTT.

The chain couples TRBV19 to TRBJ2-7, with TRBD2 matching 9 bases. This CDR3 contains 17 residues. The ends lost 3 bases at V and 6 bases at J; junction bases unmatched: 15. Germline loops: CDR1 LNHDA, CDR2 SQIVND (reference sequence). The CDR3 nucleotides are TGTGCCAGTAGTATCTCTTGGAGGCTAGCGGGATTCTCCGAGCAGTACTTC. Amino acids: CASSISWRLAGFSEQYF.

The chain carries TRBV7-2 and TRBJ1-1; 7 nucleotides align to TRBD1. Germline CDR1 is SGHTA and CDR2 is FQGNSA. The V segment lost 6 bases and the J segment 6 bases; nucleotides outside the gene matches: 10. The CDR3 covers 14 residues. CDR3 region: CASRPTGESAEAFF. The DNA of the CDR3 is TGTGCCAGCAGACCTACAGGGGAAAGTGCTGAAGCTTTCTTT.

The chain combines TRBV18 with TRBJ2-6; TRBD1 matches 11 bases. The CDR3 extends over 17 amino acids. Losses at the gene ends were 4 bases for V and 2 bases for J; bases not matched to a gene: 4. Germline-derived CDR1 and CDR2 are KGHSH and LQKENI. CDR3 in amino acids: CASSLRTGGAGANVLTF. CDR3 DNA sequence: TGTGCCAGCTCACTCCGGACAGGGGGCGCTGGGGCCAACGTCCTGACTTTC.

This chain joins TRBV19 and TRBJ1-3, with 8 bases fitting TRBD1. Trimming at V came to 6 bases and at J to 8 bases, leaving 9 bases not matched to a gene. Germline CDR1 is LNHDA and CDR2 is SQIVND (reference sequence). The CDR3 totals 14 residues. CDR3 region: CASSNLGQGHTIYF. As DNA, the CDR3 is TGTGCCAGTAGCAACCTCGGACAGGGACACACCATATATTTT.

This clone was counted only a few times. The DNA of the CDR3 is TGTGCCAGCTCACCAACGGACAGGCCCTACGAGCAGTACTTC. Translated: CASSPTDRPYEQYF. The V gene is TRBV18, the J gene TRBJ2-7, with 7 bases aligning to TRBD1. The germline gives CDR1 KGHSH, CDR2 LQKENI. CDR3 length equals 14 residues. V lost 2 bases, J lost 2 bases, and 3 bases stayed unmatched.

V usage is TRBV5-1 and J usage is TRBJ2-3; D might be TRBD1 (6 bases). Germline CDR1 reads SGHRS; CDR2 reads YFSETQ. This CDR3 comprises 14 residues. V gave up 0 bases and J gave up 3 bases, with 8 bases separating them. The CDR3 is CASSLGGRTDTQYF. The CDR3 bases are TGCGCCAGCAGCTTGGGGGGGCGGACAGATACGCAGTATTTT.

This clone showed up just once. This sequence joins TRBV6-1 and TRBJ2-5; D is unclear. Germline-derived CDR1 and CDR2 are MNHNS and SASEGT. Trimming removed 5 bases at V and 2 bases at J, with 9 bases between. This CDR3 is 13 amino acids long. CDR3 coding DNA: TGTGCCAGCAGTTTCCGAGGACAAGAGACCCAGTACTTC. Translated: CASSFRGQETQYF.